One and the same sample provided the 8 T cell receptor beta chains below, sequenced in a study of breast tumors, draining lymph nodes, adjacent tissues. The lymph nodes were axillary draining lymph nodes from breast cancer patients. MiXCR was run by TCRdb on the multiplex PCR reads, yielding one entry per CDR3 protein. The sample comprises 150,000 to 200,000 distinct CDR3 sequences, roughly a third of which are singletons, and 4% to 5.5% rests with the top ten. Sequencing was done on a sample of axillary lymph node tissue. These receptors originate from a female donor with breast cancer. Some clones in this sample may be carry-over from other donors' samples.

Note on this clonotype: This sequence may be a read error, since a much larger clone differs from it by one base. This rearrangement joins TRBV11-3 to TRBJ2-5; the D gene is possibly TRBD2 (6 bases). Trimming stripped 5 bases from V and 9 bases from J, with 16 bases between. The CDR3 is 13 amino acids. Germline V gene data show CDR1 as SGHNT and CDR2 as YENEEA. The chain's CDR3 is CASSQGVWEAQYF. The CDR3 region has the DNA TGTGCCAGCAGCCAGGGAGTTTGGGAGGCCCAGTACTTC.

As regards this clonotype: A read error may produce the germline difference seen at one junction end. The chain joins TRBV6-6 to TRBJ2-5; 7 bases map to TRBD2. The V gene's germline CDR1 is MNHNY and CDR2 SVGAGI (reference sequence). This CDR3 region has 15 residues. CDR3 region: CAGSSAGLGEETQYF. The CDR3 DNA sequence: TGTGCCGGCAGTTCAGCGGGACTTGGGGAAGAGACCCAGTACTTC.

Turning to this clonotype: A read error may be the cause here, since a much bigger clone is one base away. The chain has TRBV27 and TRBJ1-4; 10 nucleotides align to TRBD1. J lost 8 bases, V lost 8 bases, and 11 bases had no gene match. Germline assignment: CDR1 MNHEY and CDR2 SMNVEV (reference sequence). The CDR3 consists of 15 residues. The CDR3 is CASGPRQGAGEKLFF. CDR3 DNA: TGTGCCAGCGGTCCCCGACAGGGGGCAGGGGAAAAACTGTTTTTT.

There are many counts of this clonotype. The CDR3 nucleotides read TGCAGTGCTAGGGATGGACAGGGTTTGAGGAACACCATATATTTT. As protein: CSARDGQGLRNTIYF. The rearrangement uses TRBV20-1 and TRBJ1-3, with 8 positions matching TRBD1. Germline CDR1 is DFQATT and CDR2 is SNEGSKA (reference sequence). The junction had 11 bases not matched to a gene; V was cut back by 3 bases and J by 7 bases. The CDR3 length is 15 residues.

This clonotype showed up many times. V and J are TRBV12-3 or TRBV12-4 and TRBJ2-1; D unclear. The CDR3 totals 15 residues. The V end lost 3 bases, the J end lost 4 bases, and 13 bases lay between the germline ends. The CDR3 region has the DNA TGTGCCAGCAGTTTTGTAGGGCTGGGATACAATGAGCAGTTCTTC. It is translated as CASSFVGLGYNEQFF.

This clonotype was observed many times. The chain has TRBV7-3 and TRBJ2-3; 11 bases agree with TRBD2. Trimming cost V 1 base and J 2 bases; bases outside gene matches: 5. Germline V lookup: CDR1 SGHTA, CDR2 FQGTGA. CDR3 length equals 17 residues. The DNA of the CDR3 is TGTGCCAGCAGCTTAATGCCTAGCGGGGGGAACACAGATACGCAGTATTTT. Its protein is CASSLMPSGGNTDTQYF.

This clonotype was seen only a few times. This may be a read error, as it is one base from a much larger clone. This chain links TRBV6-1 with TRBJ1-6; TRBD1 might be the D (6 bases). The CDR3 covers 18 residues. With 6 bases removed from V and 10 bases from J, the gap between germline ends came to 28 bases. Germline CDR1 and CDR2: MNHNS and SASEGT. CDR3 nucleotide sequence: TGTGCCAGCAGCCCGACCGACCATGTTGACAGGCCCAGATCACCCCTCCACTTT. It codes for CASSPTDHVDRPRSPLHF.

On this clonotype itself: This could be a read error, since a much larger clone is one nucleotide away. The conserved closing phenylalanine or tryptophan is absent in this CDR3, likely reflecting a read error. CDR3 amino acids: CGLARVWGYEQYL. DNA for the CDR3: TGTGGACTAGCGCGGGTCTGGGGCTACGAGCAGTACCTC. This chain uses TRBV30 with TRBJ2-7; 8 nucleotides agree with TRBD2. The CDR3 loop spans 13 amino acids. Germline-derived CDR1 and CDR2 are GTSNPN and SVGIG (reference sequence).